This T cell receptor (beta chain) was observed in a study of blood T cell repertoires in COVID-19. Using immunoSEQ multiplex PCR, the repertoire was profiled, and TCRdb retains in-frame clones only, with some absent. The table includes more than 200,000 clones, 70% to 85% detected once. The CDR3 runs 13 residues. Per germline, CDR1 MNHNS and CDR2 SASEGT. Trimming removed 3 bases from V and 3 bases from J, with 8 bases in between. This clonotype was obtained from an elderly woman with active or convalescent COVID-19. J is TRBJ1-2 and V is TRBV6-1; tentative D call: TRBD1 (5 bases). The specimen was peripheral blood. The CDR3 DNA reads as TGTGCCAGCAGTGATGACAGCTACTATGGCTACACCTTC. This sequence encodes CASSDDSYYGYTF.